These 29 T cell receptor beta chains were all obtained from the same sample, sequenced in a study of blood T cell repertoires in COVID-19. Using immunoSEQ multiplex PCR, the repertoire was profiled, and TCRdb retains in-frame clones only, with some absent. The profile shows about 190,000 clones, roughly 84% of them singletons. The sample taken for sequencing was peripheral blood. The receptors come from a man at least 80 years old with COVID-19, enrolled during active disease.

V is TRBV5-4 and J is TRBJ1-1; TRBD1 is a possible D gene (6 bases). This CDR3 has 15 amino acids. In germline, CDR1 is SGHNT, CDR2 YYREEE (reference sequence). Trimming shortened V by 1 base and J by 6 bases, and 16 bases separated the two germline ends. This CDR3 reads CASSLRNRENSEAFF. CDR3 DNA: TGTGCCAGCAGCTTGAGGAACAGGGAAAATTCTGAAGCTTTCTTT. Full variable domain (missing parts from reference TRBV5-4 and TRBJ1-1): ETGVTQSPTHLIKTRGQQVTLRCSSQSGHNTVSWYQQALGQGPQFIFQYYREEENGRGNFPPRFSGLQFPNYSSELNVNALELDDSALYLCASSLRNRENSEAFFGQGTRLTVV.

Points on this clone: At one end, the junction sequence differs from germline, possibly due to a read error. This sequence joins TRBV12-3 or TRBV12-4 and TRBJ1-6; 7 positions match TRBD1. CDR3 size: 13 residues. The CDR3 sequence is CACRDTGDSPLHF. Here the CDR3 DNA reads TGTGCCTGCAGGGACACAGGGGATTCACCCCTCCACTTT.

This clone is judged large (0.1 to 1%). The CDR3 DNA is TGTGCCAGCAGTTCGTCTCCCCCTCGGGCCCCCGGGGTTTACGAGCAGTACTTC. Amino acids: CASSSSPPRAPGVYEQYF. The chain employs TRBV27 and TRBJ2-7; D is possibly TRBD2 (5 bases). V gave up 4 bases and J gave up 4 bases, with 26 bases separating them. The CDR3 totals 18 residues. Germline lookup yields CDR1 MNHEY and CDR2 SMNVEV (reference sequence).

The rearrangement joins TRBV5-1 to TRBJ1-1; possible D gene TRBD1, 5 bases. CDR1 is SGHRS and CDR2 is YFSETQ in the germline V gene. The V gene lost 7 bases and the J gene lost 1 base, with 11 bases spanning the gap. The CDR3 extends over 13 amino acids. Here the CDR3 DNA reads TGCGCCAGCGGAGCAACAGGGAACACTGAAGCTTTCTTT. It yields the protein CASGATGNTEAFF.

The genes are TRBV6-1 and TRBJ2-5; 7 bases line up with TRBD1. From germline, CDR1 is MNHNS and CDR2 SASEGT. The CDR3 runs to 17 residues. J gave up 9 bases and V 1 base, and 17 bases lay outside the gene matches. Here the CDR3 reads CASSEVAGQASQAAQYF. The CDR3 nucleotides are TGTGCCAGCAGTGAAGTTGCCGGACAGGCCTCCCAAGCGGCCCAGTACTTC.

The chain recombines TRBV27 with TRBJ2-1, with 9 bases matching TRBD2. The CDR3 runs to 14 residues. Unmatched junction bases numbered 9, after V lost 0 bases and J lost 15 bases. Germline V gives CDR1 MNHEY, CDR2 SMNVEV (reference sequence). The DNA of the CDR3 is TGTGCCAGCAGTTTATCGCTTGGAGCGGGGGGCCGGTTCTTC. Its protein is CASSLSLGAGGRFF.

This rearrangement joins TRBV13 to TRBJ1-3; D gene ambiguous. Germline values: CDR1 PRHDT, CDR2 FYEKMQ (reference sequence). V was clipped by 5 bases and J by 4 bases, with 6 bases between them. The CDR3 is made up of 12 amino acids. Here the CDR3 reads CASSQRGNTIYF. In DNA form, the CDR3 reads TGTGCCAGCAGCCAGAGGGGAAACACCATATATTTT.

This rearrangement joins TRBV4-3 to TRBJ1-4; D call uncertain. The V and J ends lost 4 bases and 5 bases respectively, with 8 bases between them. Germline-derived CDR1 and CDR2 are LGHNA and YSLEER. CDR3 length: 13 residues. Here the CDR3 reads CASSPRGNEKLFF. The CDR3 DNA reads as TGCGCCAGCAGCCCCCGAGGGAATGAAAAACTGTTTTTT.

The chain joins TRBV5-1 to TRBJ1-3, with D unresolved. This CDR3 contains 14 residues. V was trimmed by 4 bases and J by 0 bases, leaving 8 bases between them. CDR1 SGHRS and CDR2 YFSETQ come from the germline V gene. The chain's CDR3 is CASSMDGSGNTIYF. Written as DNA, the CDR3 is TGCGCCAGCAGCATGGACGGCTCTGGAAACACCATATATTTT.

The rearrangement links TRBV6-5 to TRBJ1-2; maybe TRBD1 (6 bases). In germline, CDR1 is MNHEY, CDR2 SVGAGI. Trimming removed 6 bases at V and 4 bases at J, with 15 bases between. The CDR3 loop spans 14 amino acids. This chain's CDR3 is CASRPPGQPYGYTF. The CDR3 DNA reads TGTGCCAGCAGGCCTCCTGGACAGCCCTATGGCTACACCTTC.

The chain links TRBV5-1 to TRBJ2-7; TRBD1 matches 9 bases. This CDR3 has 14 amino acids. CDR1 is SGHRS and CDR2 is YFSETQ in the germline V gene. J lost 6 bases, V lost 3 bases, and 7 bases had no gene match. The DNA of the CDR3 is TGCGCCAGCAGCTGGACAGGGGATCAGGGCGAGCAGTACTTC. This gives the protein CASSWTGDQGEQYF.

The table lists this clone with a count of one. The chain combines TRBV2 with TRBJ2-2; TRBD2 might be the D (5 bases). The length of the CDR3 is 12 residues. Trimming left V 6 bases short and J 7 bases short, with 9 bases between. CDR1 and CDR2 (germline): SNHLY, FYNNEI. The DNA of the CDR3 is TGTGCCAGCAGGACGACTAACGGGGAGCTGTTTTTT. The encoded protein is CASRTTNGELFF.

Concerning this clone itself: In the same sample, other DNA sequences code for this CDR3. The gene calls are TRBV29-1 and TRBJ2-7; a possible D gene is TRBD1 (6 bases). This CDR3 contains 12 residues. Trimming stripped 4 bases from V and 1 base from J, with 8 bases between. CDR1 and CDR2 (germline): SQVTM, ANQGSEA. The CDR3: CSVGTASYEQYF. The CDR3, as DNA: TGCAGCGTTGGGACAGCTTCCTACGAGCAGTACTTC.

CDR3 residues: CASSEAGQGVSPLHF. In DNA, the CDR3 is TGTGCCAGCAGTGAAGCGGGACAGGGGGTATCACCCCTCCACTTT. The chain joins TRBV2 to TRBJ1-6, with 11 bases aligning to TRBD1. The CDR3 is made up of 15 amino acids. V lost 0 bases to trimming and J lost 10 bases; unmatched junction nucleotides: 2. Germline CDR1 is SNHLY and CDR2 is FYNNEI.

The rearrangement links TRBV5-5 to TRBJ2-3; 7 bases fit TRBD1. The CDR3 extends over 14 amino acids. Germline CDR1 reads SGHKS; CDR2 reads YYEKEE (reference sequence). V was clipped by 4 bases and J by 2 bases; unmatched bases: 4. The CDR3 nucleotides read TGTGCCAGCAGCGGACAGGACCTCACAGATACGCAGTATTTT. This sequence encodes CASSGQDLTDTQYF. The complete variable domain, with remaining parts taken from reference TRBV5-5 and TRBJ2-3, reads DAGVTQSPTHLIKTRGQQVTLRCSPISGHKSVSWYQQVLGQGPQFIFQYYEKEERGRGNFPDRFSARQFPNYSSELNVNALLLGDSALYLCASSGQDLTDTQYFGPGTRLTVL.

V usage is TRBV18 and J usage is TRBJ2-5; TRBD2 might be the D (5 bases). The V gene's germline CDR1 is KGHSH and CDR2 LQKENI. This CDR3 is 13 amino acids long. The V end lost 4 bases, the J end lost 2 bases, and 8 bases lay between the germline ends. The CDR3 spells CASSLTRQETQYF. The CDR3 region has the DNA TGTGCCAGCTCACTAACTAGACAAGAGACCCAGTACTTC.

The chain has TRBV7-3 and TRBJ1-2, with 9 bases identical to TRBD1. V shed 1 base, J shed 10 bases, and the junction held 4 bases outside the gene matches. Germline V gene sequence: CDR1 SGHTA, CDR2 FQGTGA. The CDR3 contains 13 residues. The chain's CDR3 is CASSLKGQGYYTF. The DNA for the CDR3 is TGTGCCAGCAGCTTAAAGGGACAGGGCTACTACACCTTC.

The sample holds one count of this clone. This chain joins TRBV3-1 (or the pseudogene TRBV3-2) and TRBJ1-2; no definite D call. V lost 8 bases to trimming and J lost 4 bases, with 14 bases between them. There are 13 residues in the CDR3. Germline CDR1 reads LGHDT; CDR2 reads YNNKEL (reference sequence). The CDR3 DNA is TGTGCCAGCTCAAGGGAGGGAGTCTATGGCTACACCTTC. Residues: CASSREGVYGYTF.

The rearrangement uses TRBV11-2 and TRBJ1-5, with a weak D call TRBD1 (5 bases). The CDR3 length is 15 residues. CDR1 and CDR2 (germline): SGHAT, FQNNGV. Deletions cut 2 bases from V and 0 bases from J, with 8 bases between. The CDR3 coding sequence is TGTGCCAGCAGCTTAAACAGGTATAGCAATCAGCCCCAGCATTTT. Translating gives CASSLNRYSNQPQHF.

This clone was detected once. This chain connects TRBV5-1 to TRBJ2-2; no firm D call. The CDR3 contains 14 residues. Germline CDR1 SGHRS, CDR2 YFSETQ. The V gene lost 5 bases and the J gene lost 3 bases, with 11 bases spanning the gap. The CDR3, as DNA: TGCGCCAGCAGAAAGACACCTGACACCGGGGAGCTGTTTTTT. This codes for CASRKTPDTGELFF.

This clone was recorded a few times. This chain links TRBV7-2 with TRBJ1-3; D unclear. The CDR3 totals 16 residues. Germline CDR1 is SGHTA and CDR2 is FQGNSA. V was cut by 5 bases and J by 0 bases, with 14 bases left in between. The CDR3 reads CASSPRSIGSGNTIYF. CDR3 bases: TGTGCCAGCAGCCCCCGATCGATCGGCTCTGGAAACACCATATATTTT. The full variable domain, rest sourced from reference TRBV7-2 and TRBJ1-3, is GAGVSQSPSNKVTEKGKDVELRCDPISGHTALYWYRQSLGQGLEFLIYFQGNSAPDKSGLPSDRFSAERTGGSVSTLTIQRTQQEDSAVYLCASSPRSIGSGNTIYFGEGSWLTVV.

On this clone: The junction departs from germline at one end; a sequencing error may be responsible. The gene calls are TRBV10-3 and TRBJ2-5, with 7 nucleotides matching TRBD2. CDR1 and CDR2 (germline): ENHRY, SYGVKD. The CDR3 totals 15 residues. CDR3 amino acids: CATSDWAGERKTQYF. The DNA for the CDR3 is TGTGCCACCAGTGACTGGGCGGGGGAAAGGAAGACCCAGTACTTC.

This sequence joins TRBV5-4 and TRBJ1-4; perhaps TRBD1 as D (5 bases). Trimming pared 3 bases from V and 1 base from J, leaving 10 bases between. The CDR3 length is 15 residues. Germline V gene sequence: CDR1 SGHNT, CDR2 YYREEE (reference sequence). CDR3 nucleotide sequence: TGTGCCAGCAGCTCGGGGGGGGAAACTAATGAAAAACTGTTTTTT. Residues: CASSSGGETNEKLFF.

The chain carries TRBV18 and TRBJ2-7; D is possibly TRBD1 (6 bases). V gave up 2 bases and J gave up 0 bases, with 8 bases separating them. CDR1 and CDR2 from the germline V gene are KGHSH and LQKENI. This CDR3 comprises 14 residues. The CDR3 loop reads CASSPAGDSYEQYF. CDR3 in DNA: TGTGCCAGCTCACCAGCAGGGGACTCCTACGAGCAGTACTTC.

The genes are TRBV5-1 and TRBJ1-1; D gene unclear. Germline V CDR1 and CDR2: SGHRS, YFSETQ. CDR3 size: 13 residues. Trimming stripped 0 bases from V and 6 bases from J, with 9 bases between. In DNA, the CDR3 is TGCGCCAGCAGCTTGGAATCCGGGTCTGAAGCTTTCTTT. Encoded protein: CASSLESGSEAFF.

The rearrangement uses TRBV9 and TRBJ2-3; D call uncertain. Germline values: CDR1 SGDLS, CDR2 YYNGEE. The V and J ends lost 0 bases and 0 bases respectively, with 5 bases between them. CDR3 length: 14 residues. CDR3 residues: CASSVAESTDTQYF. In nucleotides, the CDR3 is TGTGCCAGCAGCGTAGCGGAGAGCACAGATACGCAGTATTTT.

The V call is TRBV11-2, the J call TRBJ2-7; 7 positions agree with TRBD1. This CDR3 has 17 amino acids. V dropped 1 base and J dropped 1; count of bases not matched to a gene: 10. Germline CDR1 and CDR2: SGHAT and FQNNGV. In DNA form, the CDR3 reads TGTGCCAGCAGCTTAGTTAGGGGGCCCGGAGTATCCTACGAGCAGTACTTC. Its protein is CASSLVRGPGVSYEQYF.

The chain joins TRBV5-1 to TRBJ2-7, with D tentatively TRBD1 (6 bases). This CDR3 region has 13 residues. Germline V gives CDR1 SGHRS, CDR2 YFSETQ. V lost 0 bases to trimming and J lost 3 bases, with 7 bases between them. CDR3 DNA sequence: TGCGCCAGCAGCTTGGAGGACAGCTACGAGCAGTACTTC. This sequence encodes CASSLEDSYEQYF.

DNA for the CDR3: TGTGCCAGCAGTTACAACAGGGGGTACGGGGAGCTGTTTTTT. Translated: CASSYNRGYGELFF. The V gene is TRBV2, the J gene TRBJ2-2; 8 nucleotides match TRBD1. The CDR3 is 14 residues long. The germline V gene has CDR1 SNHLY and CDR2 FYNNEI. V was clipped by 5 bases and J by 7 bases; unmatched bases: 6. The entire variable domain, with the rest obtained from reference TRBV2 and TRBJ2-2, is as follows: EPEVTQTPSHQVTQMGQEVILRCVPISNHLYFYWYRQILGQKVEFLVSFYNNEISEKSEIFDDQFSVERPDGSNFTLKIRSTKLEDSAMYFCASSYNRGYGELFFGEGSRLTVL.